The clone carrying this T cell receptor beta chain was picked up one time. At one end, the junction sequence differs from germline, possibly due to a read error. This entry is derived from a study of blood T cell repertoires in COVID-19. About the research overall: Acute and convalescent COVID-19 specimens originated in the United States, Italy and Spain. In each case, the material was cDNA or gDNA derived from T cells, B-cell-depleted T cells, or PBMCs.

Authors' processing steps: Reference gene primer amplification gave nucleated cell count estimates. Using immunoSEQ multiplex PCR, the repertoire was profiled, and TCRdb retains in-frame clones only, with some absent. V and J calls and clone size are those listed in that table; D and trimming were worked out from the DNA. Of roughly 380,000 clones listed, more than 75% are singletons. CDR3 length: 17 amino acids. In germline, CDR1 is LGHNA, CDR2 YNFKEQ. The chain recombines TRBV4-2 with TRBJ1-5, with TRBD1 matching over 10 bases. The sequencing sample was made of peripheral blood. The source of this sequence is a human donor with acute or convalescent COVID-19. The donor label of this sample is uncertain. The CDR3 DNA is TGTGCCAGCAGCCAAGTAGGACAGGGGGTGAGCAGTCAGCCCCAGCATTTT. Protein sequence: CASSQVGQGVSSQPQHF.